This T cell receptor beta chain comes out of a study of regulatory T cells in long-lasting Graves disease. As for the study in general: In persistent Graves' disease, antithyroid drugs had been taken for over 5 years and TSH receptor antibodies stayed positive.

Whole-study findings and limits: Accuracy was possibly reduced by small sample size.

Time point defined: persistent/refractory GD, antithyroid drugs over 5 years with positive TRAb. PBMC RNA was the source of the TCR library. Arm-PCR of CDR3 regions and iRepertoire HTBI primers were used to build TCR beta libraries. TCRdb used MiXCR to reprocess the multiplex PCR reads, holding one entry per CDR3 protein. The table lists some 370,000 distinct CDR3 sequences, 20% to 25% of them singletons. This clonotype occurred many times. Its matching antigen is unknown. The CDR3 is made up of 16 amino acids. Germline V lookup: CDR1 MNHNS, CDR2 SASEGT. Trimming took 5 bases from V and 4 from J; bases not matched to a gene: 12.

V is TRBV6-1 and J is TRBJ1-1, with TRBD1 matching 8 bases. The TCR originated in a woman in her forties with Graves disease. Specimen: peripheral blood mononuclear cells (PBMCs), collected when the disease was refractory, from a patient treated with antithyroid drugs. CDR3 residues: CASSLTPGQAATEAFF. The CDR3 DNA is TGTGCCAGCAGTCTTACCCCGGGACAGGCGGCCACTGAAGCTTTCTTT.